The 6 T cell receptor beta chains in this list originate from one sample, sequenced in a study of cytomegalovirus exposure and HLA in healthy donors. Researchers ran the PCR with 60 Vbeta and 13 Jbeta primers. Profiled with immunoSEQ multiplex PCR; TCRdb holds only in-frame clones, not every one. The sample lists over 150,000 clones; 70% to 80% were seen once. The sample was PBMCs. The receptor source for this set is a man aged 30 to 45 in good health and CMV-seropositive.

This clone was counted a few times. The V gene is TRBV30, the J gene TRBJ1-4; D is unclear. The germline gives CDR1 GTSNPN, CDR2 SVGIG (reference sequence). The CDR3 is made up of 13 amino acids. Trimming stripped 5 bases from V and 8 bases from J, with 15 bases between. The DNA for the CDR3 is TGTGCCTGGGAATTAGTGGGGAGGGAAAAACTGTTTTTT. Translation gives CAWELVGREKLFF.

As DNA, the CDR3 is TGTGCCAGCAGCCAGACAGGGGGCGCAGATACGCAGTATTTT. Its protein product is CASSQTGGADTQYF. The V and J genes are TRBV7-7 and TRBJ2-3; 10 bases match TRBD1. Germline assignment: CDR1 SSHAT and CDR2 FNYEAQ (reference sequence). This CDR3 comprises 14 residues. J gave up 4 bases and V 5 bases, and 3 bases lay outside the gene matches.

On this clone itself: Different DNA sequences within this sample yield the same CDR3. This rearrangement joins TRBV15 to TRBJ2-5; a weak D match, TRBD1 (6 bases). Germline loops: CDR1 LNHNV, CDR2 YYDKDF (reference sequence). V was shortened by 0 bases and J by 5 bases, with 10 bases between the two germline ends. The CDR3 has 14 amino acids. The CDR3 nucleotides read TGTGCCACCAGCAGAGATAGGGGGAAGGAGACCCAGTACTTC. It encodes CATSRDRGKETQYF.

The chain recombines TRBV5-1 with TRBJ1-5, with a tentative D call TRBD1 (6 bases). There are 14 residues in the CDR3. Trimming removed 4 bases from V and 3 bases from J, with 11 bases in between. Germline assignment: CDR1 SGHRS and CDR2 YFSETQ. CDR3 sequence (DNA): TGCGCCAGCAGCCCAGGGGTAGACAATCAGCCCCAGCATTTT. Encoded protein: CASSPGVDNQPQHF.

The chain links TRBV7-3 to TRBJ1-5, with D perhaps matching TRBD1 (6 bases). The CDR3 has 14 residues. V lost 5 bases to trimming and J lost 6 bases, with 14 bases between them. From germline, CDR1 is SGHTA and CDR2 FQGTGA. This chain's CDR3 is CASSPTGGGQPQHF. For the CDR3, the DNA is TGTGCCAGCAGCCCTACTGGGGGCGGTCAGCCCCAGCATTTT.

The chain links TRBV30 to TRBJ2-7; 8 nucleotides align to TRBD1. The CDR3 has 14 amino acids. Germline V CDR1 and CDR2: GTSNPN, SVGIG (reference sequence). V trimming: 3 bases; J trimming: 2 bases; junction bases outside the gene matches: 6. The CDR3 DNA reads TGTGCCTGGAGGGAGACAGGGGTAACCTACGAGCAGTACTTC. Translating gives CAWRETGVTYEQYF.